This record covers a single TCR beta chain. The data stem from a study of human versus mouse CDR3 diversity and MHC coevolution. Clones were sequenced by immunoSEQ multiplex PCR, and TCRdb holds only the in-frame ones, with some missing. This sample has fewer than 100,000 clones; 80% to 95% occur once, and the top ten carry more than 1.1%. What was sequenced was naive CD4+ T cells from blood. Subset given: CD45RO-negative CD62L-positive naive CD4 T cells. This receptor was obtained from a person aged 30 to 70 in good health.

This CDR3 is CASSQGLEQFF. In nucleotides, the CDR3 is TGTGCCAGCAGCCAGGGACTTGAGCAGTTCTTC. The genes are TRBV4-2 and TRBJ2-1; D may be TRBD2 (6 bases). The CDR3 consists of 11 residues. Germline V gene sequence: CDR1 LGHNA, CDR2 YNFKEQ. The V and J ends lost 3 bases and 9 bases respectively, with 6 bases between them.